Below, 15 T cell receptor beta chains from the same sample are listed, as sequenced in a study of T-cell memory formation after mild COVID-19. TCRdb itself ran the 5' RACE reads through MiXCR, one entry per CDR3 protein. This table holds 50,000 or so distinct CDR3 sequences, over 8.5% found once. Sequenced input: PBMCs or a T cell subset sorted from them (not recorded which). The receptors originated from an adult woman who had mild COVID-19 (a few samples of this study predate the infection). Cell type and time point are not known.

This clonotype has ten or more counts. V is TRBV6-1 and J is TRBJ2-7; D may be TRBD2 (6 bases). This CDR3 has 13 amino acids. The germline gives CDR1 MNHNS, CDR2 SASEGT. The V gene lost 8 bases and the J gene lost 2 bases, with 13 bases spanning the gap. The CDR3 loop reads CASSRDSTYEQYF. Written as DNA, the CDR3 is TGTGCCAGCTCCCGGGACTCGACCTACGAGCAGTACTTC.

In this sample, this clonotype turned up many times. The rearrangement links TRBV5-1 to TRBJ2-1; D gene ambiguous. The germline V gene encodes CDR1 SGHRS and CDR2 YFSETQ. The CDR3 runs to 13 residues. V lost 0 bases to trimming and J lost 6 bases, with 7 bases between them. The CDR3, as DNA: TGCGCCAGCAGCTTGGCTTCACCCAATGAGCAGTTCTTC. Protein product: CASSLASPNEQFF.

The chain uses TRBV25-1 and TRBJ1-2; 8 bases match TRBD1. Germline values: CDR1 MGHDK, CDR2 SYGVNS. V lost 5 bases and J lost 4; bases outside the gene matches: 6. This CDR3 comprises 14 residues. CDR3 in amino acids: CASSRQGMAYGYTF. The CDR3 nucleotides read TGTGCCAGCAGTCGACAGGGGATGGCCTATGGCTACACCTTC.

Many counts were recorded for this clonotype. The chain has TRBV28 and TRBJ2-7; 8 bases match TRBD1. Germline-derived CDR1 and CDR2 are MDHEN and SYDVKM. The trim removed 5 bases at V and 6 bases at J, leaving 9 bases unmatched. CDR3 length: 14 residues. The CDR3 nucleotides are TGTGCCAGCAGTCTACTTCAGGGGGCGAGCGAGCAGTACTTC. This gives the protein CASSLLQGASEQYF.

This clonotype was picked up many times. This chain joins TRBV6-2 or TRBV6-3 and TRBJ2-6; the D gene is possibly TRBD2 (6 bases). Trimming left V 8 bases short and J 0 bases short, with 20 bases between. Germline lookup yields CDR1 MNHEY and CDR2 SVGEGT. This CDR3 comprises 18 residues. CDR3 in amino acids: CASSYRGAGSSGANVLTF. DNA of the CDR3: TGTGCCAGCTCATACCGAGGCGCGGGGAGCTCTGGGGCCAACGTCCTGACTTTC.

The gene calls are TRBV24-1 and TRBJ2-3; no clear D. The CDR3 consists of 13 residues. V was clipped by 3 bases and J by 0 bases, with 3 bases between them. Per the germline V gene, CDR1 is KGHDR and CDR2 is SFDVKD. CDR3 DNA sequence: TGTGCCACCAGTGATCCGAGCACAGATACGCAGTATTTT. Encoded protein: CATSDPSTDTQYF.

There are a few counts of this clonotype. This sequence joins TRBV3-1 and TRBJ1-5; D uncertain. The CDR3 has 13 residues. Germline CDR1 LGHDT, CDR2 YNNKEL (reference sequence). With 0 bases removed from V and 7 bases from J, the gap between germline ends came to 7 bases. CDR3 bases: TGTGCCAGCAGCCAAGATCTTACCCAGCCCCAGCATTTT. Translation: CASSQDLTQPQHF.

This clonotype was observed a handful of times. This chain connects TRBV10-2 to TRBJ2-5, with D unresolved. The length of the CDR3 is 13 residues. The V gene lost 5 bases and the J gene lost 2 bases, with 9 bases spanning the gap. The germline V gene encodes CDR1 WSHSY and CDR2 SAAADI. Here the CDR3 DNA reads TGCGCCAGCAGTCGGTCCAGACAAGAGACCCAGTACTTC. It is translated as CASSRSRQETQYF.

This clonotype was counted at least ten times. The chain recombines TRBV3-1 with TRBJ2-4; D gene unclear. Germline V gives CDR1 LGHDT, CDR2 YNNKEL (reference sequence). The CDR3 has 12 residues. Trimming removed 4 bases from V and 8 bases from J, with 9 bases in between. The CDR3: CASSRRPHIQYF. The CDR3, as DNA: TGTGCCAGCAGCCGGCGACCACACATTCAGTACTTC. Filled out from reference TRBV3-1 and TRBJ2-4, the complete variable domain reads DTAVSQTPKYLVTQMGNDKSIKCEQNLGHDTMYWYKQDSKKFLKIMFSYNNKELIINETVPNRFSPKSPDKAHLNLHINSLELGDSAVYFCASSRRPHIQYFGAGTRLSVL.

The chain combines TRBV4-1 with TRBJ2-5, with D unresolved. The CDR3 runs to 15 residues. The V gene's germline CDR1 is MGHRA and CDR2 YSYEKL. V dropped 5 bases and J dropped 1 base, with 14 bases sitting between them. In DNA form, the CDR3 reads TGCGCCAGCAGCAGGGCAGCAACGTTCCAAGAGACCCAGTACTTC. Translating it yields CASSRAATFQETQYF.

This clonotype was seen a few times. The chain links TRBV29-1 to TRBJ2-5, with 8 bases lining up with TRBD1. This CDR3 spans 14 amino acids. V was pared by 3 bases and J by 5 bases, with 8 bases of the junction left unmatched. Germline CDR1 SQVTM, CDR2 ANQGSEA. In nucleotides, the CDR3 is TGCAGCGTTGACTCCAGGGGGCAGAGGGAGACCCAGTACTTC. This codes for CSVDSRGQRETQYF.

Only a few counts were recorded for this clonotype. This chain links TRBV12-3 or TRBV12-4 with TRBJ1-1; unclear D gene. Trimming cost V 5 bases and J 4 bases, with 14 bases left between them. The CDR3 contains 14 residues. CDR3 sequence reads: CASSPRAHGTEAFF. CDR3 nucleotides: TGTGCCAGCAGTCCTAGGGCCCATGGCACTGAAGCTTTCTTT.

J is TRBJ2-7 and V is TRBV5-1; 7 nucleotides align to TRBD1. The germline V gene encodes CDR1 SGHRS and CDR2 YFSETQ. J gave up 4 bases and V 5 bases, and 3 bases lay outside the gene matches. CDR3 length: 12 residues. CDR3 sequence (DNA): TGCGCCAGCAGAGGGGGCGAATACGAGCAGTACTTC. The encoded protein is CASRGGEYEQYF.

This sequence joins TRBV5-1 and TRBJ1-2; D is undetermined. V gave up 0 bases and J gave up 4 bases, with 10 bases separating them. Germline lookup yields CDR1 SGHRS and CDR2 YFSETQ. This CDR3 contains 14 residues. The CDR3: CASSLAGRFYGYTF. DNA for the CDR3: TGCGCCAGCAGCTTGGCCGGCAGGTTCTATGGCTACACCTTC.

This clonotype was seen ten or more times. CDR3 in amino acids: CAGAYSGANVLTF. As DNA, the CDR3 is TGTGCCGGCGCCTACTCTGGGGCCAACGTCCTGACTTTC. This chain uses TRBV12-3 or TRBV12-4 with TRBJ2-6; D gene ambiguous. V was pared by 11 bases and J by 0 bases, with 8 bases between. This CDR3 is built from 13 residues.